The 14 T cell receptor beta chains given below trace back to one sample, sequenced in a study of CD8+CD57+ T cells in acquired aplastic anemia. CDR3 and TCR beta VDJ profiling relied on a genomic DNA template. TCRdb fed the reads into MiXCR, producing one record per CDR3 protein. This repertoire shows some 210,000 distinct CDR3 sequences, 61% found once; its top ten account for about 29%. Sequencing was performed on sorted CD4+, CD8+, or CD8+CD57+ T cells (not recorded which) from PBMCs. Source of these receptors: a human donor in good health.

This chain connects TRBV7-8 to TRBJ1-2, with unresolved D. Germline CDR1 SGHVS, CDR2 FQNEAQ. Trimming stripped 5 bases from V and 0 bases from J, with 16 bases between. The CDR3 covers 16 residues. The CDR3 region has the DNA TGTGCCAGCAGCCCAGCACCAAGGCCTGCTAACTATGGCTACACCTTC. It yields the protein CASSPAPRPANYGYTF.

In its sample, this clonotype was seen a few times. The gene calls are TRBV14 and TRBJ2-7; 7 nucleotides agree with TRBD2. The CDR3 covers 15 residues. V lost 0 bases and J lost 5; bases outside the gene matches: 7. Germline V gene data show CDR1 as SGHDN and CDR2 as FVKESK. This CDR3 is CASSQDWGGFHEQYF. The CDR3 coding sequence is TGTGCCAGCAGCCAAGATTGGGGGGGTTTCCACGAGCAGTACTTC.

This clonotype showed up many times. The chain combines TRBV5-5 with TRBJ1-1; unclear D gene. Trimming removed 4 bases from V and 0 bases from J, with 13 bases in between. Germline lookup yields CDR1 SGHKS and CDR2 YYEKEE (reference sequence). The CDR3 is 15 amino acids. CDR3 bases: TGTGCCAGCAGCACAGAAACTGGCGTGAACACTGAAGCTTTCTTT. This gives the protein CASSTETGVNTEAFF.

Remarks on this clonotype: An end of the junction differs from the germline gene, which may be a read error. The V call is TRBV10-3, the J call TRBJ1-1; TRBD1 matches 7 bases. Germline V lookup: CDR1 ENHRY, CDR2 SYGVKD. The CDR3 is 18 amino acids. CDR3 loop: CASSYSGTAIPLNTEAFF. The DNA for the CDR3 is TGTGCCAGCAGTTACTCCGGGACAGCGATACCCCTGAACACTGAAGCTTTCTTT.

This chain links TRBV20-1 with TRBJ2-7, with TRBD2 matching 7 bases. V was clipped by 2 bases and J by 9 bases; unmatched bases: 13. The CDR3 contains 14 residues. Germline loops: CDR1 DFQATT, CDR2 SNEGSKA (reference sequence). The CDR3 spells CSARPTSGGGGQYF. The CDR3 coding sequence is TGCAGTGCTAGACCGACTAGTGGGGGGGGAGGGCAGTACTTC.

The chain carries TRBV4-3 and TRBJ1-4, with a tentative D call TRBD1 (6 bases). The CDR3 consists of 13 residues. CDR1 is LGHNA and CDR2 is YSLEER in the germline V gene. V lost 0 bases, J lost 15 bases, and 14 bases lay in between. The CDR3 coding sequence is TGCGCCAGCAGCCAAGACAGGGGATCCAACTTGTTTTTT. Its translation: CASSQDRGSNLFF.

In this sample, this clonotype turned up a few times. The junction departs from the called germline gene at one end, perhaps through a read error. V is TRBV20-1 and J is TRBJ2-7; 10 nucleotides agree with TRBD2. CDR1 is DFQATT and CDR2 is SNEGSKA in the germline V gene (reference sequence). The CDR3 sequence is 15 residues long. CDR3 DNA sequence: TGCAGTACTAGAGACGTAGCGGGAGGATACGACGAGCAGTACTTC. It translates to CSTRDVAGGYDEQYF.

This clonotype was observed a handful of times. The V call is TRBV10-2, the J call TRBJ2-5; 11 bases agree with TRBD2. This CDR3 is 14 amino acids long. Losses at the gene ends were 4 bases for V and 4 bases for J; bases not matched to a gene: 2. The germline CDR1 and CDR2 sequences are WSHSY and SAAADI. The CDR3 bases are TGCGCCAGCAGTGCCGGACTAGCGGGAGAGACCCAGTACTTC. Protein product: CASSAGLAGETQYF.

This chain links TRBV2 with TRBJ2-3, with 10 bases lining up with TRBD1. With 8 bases clipped from V and 0 bases from J, the junction kept 5 bases outside the gene matches. Germline V gene lookup returns CDR1 SNHLY and CDR2 FYNNEI. This CDR3 comprises 15 residues. CDR3: CASCRDRGSTDTQYF. Here the CDR3 DNA reads TGTGCCAGCTGCCGGGACAGGGGTAGCACAGATACGCAGTATTTT.

The genes are TRBV20-1 and TRBJ2-5, with D unclear. Between the trimmed V and J ends, which lost 2 bases and 1 base, there was a span of 8 bases. The CDR3 spans 13 residues. The germline gives CDR1 DFQATT, CDR2 SNEGSKA (reference sequence). The CDR3 reads CSARRSGQETQYF. CDR3 in DNA: TGCAGTGCTAGACGCAGTGGCCAAGAGACCCAGTACTTC.

Written as DNA, the CDR3 is TGCAGTGCTTGCCCTAGCGGAAGCTCCTACAATGAGCAGTTCTTC. Amino acid sequence: CSACPSGSSYNEQFF. The V gene is TRBV20-1, the J gene TRBJ2-1; 7 nucleotides agree with TRBD2. The germline V gene has CDR1 DFQATT and CDR2 SNEGSKA (reference sequence). This CDR3 contains 15 residues. Unmatched junction bases numbered 7, after V lost 5 bases and J lost 0 bases.

The chain recombines TRBV7-3 with TRBJ2-5; perhaps D is TRBD1 or TRBD2 (5 bases each). Germline V CDR1 and CDR2: SGHTA, FQGTGA. V was trimmed by 5 bases and J by 3 bases, leaving 10 bases between them. The CDR3 extends over 13 amino acids. The CDR3 DNA is TGTGCCAGCAGCACAAGGGGAGAAGAGACCCAGTACTTC. Translation gives CASSTRGEETQYF.

The gene calls are TRBV7-8 and TRBJ1-3; 8 positions agree with TRBD1. Germline V lookup: CDR1 SGHVS, CDR2 FQNEAQ. The CDR3 totals 14 residues. Trimming cost V 4 bases and J 4 bases; bases outside gene matches: 3. The CDR3 nucleotides read TGTGCCAGCAGCTGGACAGGGCTGGGAAACACCATATATTTT. Protein product: CASSWTGLGNTIYF. Based on the CDR3 plus reference TRBV7-8 and TRBJ1-3, the full variable domain is GAGVSQSPRYKVAKRGQDVALRCDPISGHVSLFWYQQALGQGPEFLTYFQNEAQLDKSGLPSDRFFAERPEGSVSTLKIQRTQQEDSAVYLCASSWTGLGNTIYFGEGSWLTVV.

The chain has TRBV11-2 and TRBJ1-1; maybe TRBD1 (6 bases). The CDR3 is made up of 14 amino acids. V was cut by 2 bases and J by 5 bases, with 12 bases left in between. Germline loops: CDR1 SGHAT, CDR2 FQNNGV. DNA for the CDR3: TGTGCCAGCAGCTTATTTAATAGGGGGACTGAAGCTTTCTTT. Amino acid sequence: CASSLFNRGTEAFF.